Only a few counts were recorded for the clone carrying this T cell receptor beta chain. Sequencing was performed with immunoSEQ multiplex PCR; in TCRdb, only in-frame clones are kept and a portion is missing. The sample contains around 17,000 clones, around four fifths of which appear only once. The record originates from a study of tumour-infiltrating T cells in Burkitt lymphoma. The TCR comes from a human donor with diffuse large B-cell lymphoma. Sequenced: tumor tissue.

The CDR3 region has the DNA TGTGCCGCCAGCCGGGACGATAGCAATCAGCCCCAGCATTTT. Amino acids: CAASRDDSNQPQHF. The rearrangement links TRBV19 to TRBJ1-5; possibly TRBD1 for D (5 bases). In germline, CDR1 is LNHDA, CDR2 SQIVND (reference sequence). The CDR3 runs to 14 residues. V lost 11 bases and J 0 bases, leaving 14 bases between the germline ends.